Each of the 21 T cell receptor beta chains below was sequenced from the same sample in a study of OX40 agonist ivuxolimab in advanced cancers. Clones were sequenced by immunoSEQ multiplex PCR, and TCRdb holds only the in-frame ones, with some missing. This table has 9,500 to 12,000 clones, approximately 80% appearing once. The material sequenced was CD4+ or CD8+ T cells sorted from blood, taken in a trial of the OX40 agonist ivuxolimab. The receptor source for this set is an adult with an advanced solid tumor such as melanoma, head and neck, liver or kidney cancer.

The rearrangement links TRBV4-2 to TRBJ1-3; D is uncertain. Trimming shortened V by 0 bases and J by 4 bases, and 4 bases separated the two germline ends. The CDR3 is 13 amino acids. From germline, CDR1 is LGHNA and CDR2 YNFKEQ. The CDR3 bases are TGTGCCAGCAGCCAAGATCAAGGAAACACCATATATTTT. Its translation is CASSQDQGNTIYF.

This clone was seen a handful of times. The chain carries TRBV19 and TRBJ1-5; no clear D. CDR1 is LNHDA and CDR2 is SQIVND in the germline V gene (reference sequence). Trimming shortened V by 2 bases and J by 2 bases, and 22 bases separated the two germline ends. CDR3 length: 19 amino acids. The CDR3 protein is CASSIWIPGSWKGNQPQHF. In DNA form, the CDR3 reads TGTGCCAGTAGTATATGGATCCCGGGCTCCTGGAAGGGCAATCAGCCCCAGCATTTT.

J is TRBJ2-1 and V is TRBV11-3; the D is unclear. The germline V gene encodes CDR1 SGHNT and CDR2 YENEEA. This CDR3 is built from 11 residues. V lost 1 base and J 7 bases, leaving 2 bases between the germline ends. The CDR3 loop is CASSLGNEQFF. In DNA, the CDR3 is TGTGCCAGCAGCTTAGGAAATGAGCAGTTCTTC.

This chain uses TRBV7-9 with TRBJ1-4; TRBD1 matches at 12 bases. This CDR3 comprises 14 residues. J gave up 9 bases and V 5 bases, and 4 bases lay outside the gene matches. Germline V gene lookup returns CDR1 SEHNR and CDR2 FQNEAQ (reference sequence). The CDR3 nucleotides are TGTGCCAGCAGCCACCGGGACAGGGGGCAAAAACTGTTTTTT. It is translated as CASSHRDRGQKLFF.

This sequence joins TRBV5-1 and TRBJ1-1; the D gene is possibly TRBD1 (6 bases). The CDR3 is 14 residues long. V was trimmed by 4 bases and J by 3 bases, leaving 13 bases between them. From germline, CDR1 is SGHRS and CDR2 YFSETQ. The CDR3 is CASSLYREDTEAFF. CDR3 DNA sequence: TGCGCCAGCAGCCTGTACAGGGAAGACACTGAAGCTTTCTTT.

The rearrangement joins TRBV5-6 to TRBJ2-6; D is possibly TRBD1 (6 bases). V was trimmed by 0 bases and J by 12 bases, leaving 10 bases between them. The CDR3 contains 13 residues. Germline V gene lookup returns CDR1 SGHDT and CDR2 YYEEEE. The CDR3: CASSLGGPGVLTF. CDR3 DNA sequence: TGTGCCAGCAGCTTGGGGGGGCCAGGCGTCCTGACTTTC.

The chain joins TRBV7-6 to TRBJ2-7, with 7 bases fitting TRBD1. Germline lookup yields CDR1 SGHVS and CDR2 FNYEAQ. The CDR3 runs to 14 residues. V was clipped by 5 bases and J by 2 bases; unmatched bases: 6. CDR3 DNA sequence: TGTGCCAGCAGCGCGTCGACAGGGACCTACGAGCAGTACTTC. Its translation is CASSASTGTYEQYF.

As regards this clone: The missing conserved phenylalanine or tryptophan at the end of this CDR3 makes a read error likely. Because the CDR3's place on the DNA is in doubt, the DNA is left out and the CDR3 is given as listed by TCRdb. The chain carries TRBV6-1 and TRBJ1-2. The CDR3 spans 13 amino acids, including both terminal residues. The germline gives CDR1 MNHNS, CDR2 SASEGT. The CDR3 is CASSFLGPGPLSY.

This chain joins TRBV6-5 and TRBJ2-3; D not resolved. Trimming stripped 2 bases from V and 5 bases from J, with 5 bases between. The CDR3 runs to 12 residues. Germline V CDR1 and CDR2: MNHEY, SVGAGI. The CDR3 DNA sequence: TGTGCCAGCAGTTACAAAGGAGATACGCAGTATTTT. The encoded protein is CASSYKGDTQYF.

The chain employs TRBV5-1 and TRBJ2-2; TRBD1 might be the D (5 bases). The length of the CDR3 is 15 residues. In germline, CDR1 is SGHRS, CDR2 YFSETQ. V dropped 0 bases and J dropped 10 bases, with 16 bases sitting between them. CDR3 coding DNA: TGCGCCAGCAGCTTGGTTCCAGGGCCAAGCATGGAGCTGTTTTTT. It is translated as CASSLVPGPSMELFF.

This chain connects TRBV5-1 to TRBJ2-7, with unresolved D. V was clipped by 4 bases and J by 0 bases, with 11 bases between them. The CDR3 is 14 amino acids. CDR1 SGHRS and CDR2 YFSETQ come from the germline V gene. CDR3 amino acids: CASSPARSSYEQYF. For the CDR3, the DNA is TGCGCCAGCAGCCCGGCAAGGAGCTCCTACGAGCAGTACTTC.

The chain uses TRBV21-1 and TRBJ2-5; TRBD2, the table's D call, was not compared with the DNA. TRBV21-1 constitutes a pseudogene. The CDR3 contains 15 residues. CDR3 residues: CASSTRGGGSETQYF. CDR3 nucleotides: TGTGCCAGCAGCACCCGAGGGGGGGGATCGGAGACCCAGTACTTC.

The genes are TRBV9 and TRBJ2-3, with 9 positions matching TRBD2. The CDR3 covers 16 residues. Germline V gene sequence: CDR1 SGDLS, CDR2 YYNGEE. V lost 1 base to trimming and J lost 3 bases; unmatched junction nucleotides: 6. The CDR3 DNA sequence: TGTGCCAGCAGCGTAAGTGCGGGGGGGCCGACAGATACGCAGTATTTT. Translated, it gives CASSVSAGGPTDTQYF.

This clone was observed once. The V call is TRBV7-3, the J call TRBJ2-7; the D gene is possibly TRBD1 (6 bases). Germline lookup yields CDR1 SGHTA and CDR2 FQGTGA. The CDR3 is 14 residues long. V was pared by 5 bases and J by 2 bases, with 13 bases between. CDR3 sequence: CASSPGQSPYEQYF. The CDR3 DNA reads TGTGCCAGCAGCCCCGGACAGAGCCCCTACGAGCAGTACTTC.

The gene calls are TRBV7-6 and TRBJ2-2; D gene uncertain. V was shortened by 5 bases and J by 1 base, with 5 bases between the two germline ends. The germline gives CDR1 SGHVS, CDR2 FNYEAQ. This CDR3 contains 13 residues. The CDR3 reads CASSPMNTGELFF. The CDR3 nucleotides are TGTGCCAGCAGCCCGATGAACACCGGGGAGCTGTTTTTT.

There are a few counts of this clone. The chain employs TRBV15 and TRBJ2-1; 7 nucleotides match TRBD1. CDR1 LNHNV and CDR2 YYDKDF come from the germline V gene (reference sequence). This CDR3 contains 15 residues. Germline trimming cut 4 bases from V and 0 bases from J; bases unmatched to any gene: 3. The CDR3 reads CATSIDRASYNEQFF. CDR3 coding DNA: TGTGCCACCAGCATCGACAGGGCCTCCTACAATGAGCAGTTCTTC. Filled out from reference TRBV15 and TRBJ2-1, the complete variable domain reads DAMVIQNPRYQVTQFGKPVTLSCSQTLNHNVMYWYQQKSSQAPKLLFHYYDKDFNNEADTPDNFQSRRPNTSFCFLDIRSPGLGDTAMYLCATSIDRASYNEQFFGPGTRLTVL.

The chain uses TRBV19 and TRBJ2-3; perhaps TRBD2 as D (6 bases). CDR3 length: 14 amino acids. CDR1 is LNHDA, CDR2 SQIVND, per germline (reference sequence). Trimming cost V 6 bases and J 5 bases, with 15 bases left between them. CDR3 sequence: CASRAGTGLDTQYF. Here the CDR3 DNA reads TGTGCCAGTAGAGCCGGGACTGGTCTAGATACGCAGTATTTT. Supplemented by reference TRBV19 and TRBJ2-3, the full variable domain reads DGGITQSPKYLFRKEGQNVTLSCEQNLNHDAMYWYRQDPGQGLRLIYYSQIVNDFQKGDIAEGYSVSREKKESFPLTVTSAQKNPTAFYLCASRAGTGLDTQYFGPGTRLTVL.

V is TRBV6-6 and J is TRBJ2-1; 7 nucleotides agree with TRBD1. Germline V gene data show CDR1 as MNHNY and CDR2 as SVGAGI (reference sequence). V trimming: 2 bases; J trimming: 8 bases; junction bases outside the gene matches: 9. The CDR3 consists of 15 residues. CDR3 region: CASSYTGQELHEQFF. CDR3 nucleotides: TGTGCCAGCAGTTACACCGGACAGGAGTTACATGAGCAGTTCTTC.

The chain employs TRBV13 and TRBJ2-7; tentatively, D is TRBD1 or TRBD2 (6 bases each). CDR3 length: 15 residues. V was cut by 5 bases and J by 6 bases, with 20 bases left in between. Germline V gene lookup returns CDR1 PRHDT and CDR2 FYEKMQ (reference sequence). The CDR3 DNA follows: TGTGCCAGCAGCCTGGGGAGGACAGAGGTGCGCGAGCAGTACTTC. Protein: CASSLGRTEVREQYF.

The chain joins TRBV4-2 to TRBJ1-2, with 12 bases identical to TRBD1. Losses at the gene ends were 5 bases for V and 0 bases for J; bases not matched to a gene: 10. This CDR3 has 18 amino acids. Germline CDR1 LGHNA, CDR2 YNFKEQ. The CDR3 region is CASSTGTGGPMANYGYTF. The DNA for the CDR3 is TGTGCCAGCAGCACGGGGACAGGGGGCCCCATGGCTAACTATGGCTACACCTTC.

The chain carries TRBV7-8 and TRBJ2-1, with no clear D. The CDR3 totals 12 residues. The germline V gene has CDR1 SGHVS and CDR2 FQNEAQ. V lost 7 bases and J 4 bases, leaving 8 bases between the germline ends. CDR3 residues: CASTNGYNEQFF. Here the CDR3 DNA reads TGTGCCAGCACCAATGGGTACAATGAGCAGTTCTTC.